A selection of T cell receptor beta chains follows, all from one sample in a study of blood T cell repertoires in COVID-19. Only in-frame clones appear in the TCRdb table, and some are missing; sequencing was by immunoSEQ multiplex PCR. Of roughly 300,000 clones listed, around 87% are singletons. Sequencing input: peripheral blood. These receptors were taken from a woman aged 45-65 years who had recovered from COVID-19. The CDR3 runs from the conserved cysteine through the conserved F or W. The D gene is left open where the match is weak. The size entry is marked missing in some rows and otherwise reads once, few, many or a size class.

cdr3_aa cdr3_nt clone_size j_call d_call v_call
CASSLGAAGVETQYF TGTGCCAGCAGCTTAGGGGCGGCAGGGGTTGAGACCCAGTACTTC once TRBJ2-5 . TRBV11-3
CASSVGGLAAHNEQFF TGTGCCAGCAGCGTTGGAGGGCTAGCGGCCCACAATGAGCAGTTCTTC . TRBJ2-1 TRBD2 TRBV7-8
CASNPGGAGSPLHF TGTGCCAGCAACCCCGGGGGTGCGGGTTCACCCCTCCACTTT . TRBJ1-6 . TRBV2
CAWSRQGVTEAFF TGTGCCTGGAGCCGGCAGGGGGTCACTGAAGCTTTCTTT . TRBJ1-1 TRBD1 TRBV30
CASSSNRGPGELFF TGTGCCAGCAGCTCAAACAGGGGACCAGGGGAGCTGTTTTTT few TRBJ2-2 TRBD1 TRBV7-9
CASSDRENEKLFF TGTGCCAGCAGCGACAGGGAGAATGAAAAACTGTTTTTT . TRBJ1-4 TRBD1 TRBV27
CASSFLPEGEQYF TGTGCCAGCAGCTTCCTACCCGAGGGCGAGCAGTACTTC . TRBJ2-7 . TRBV7-2
CASSYGGQGANEQFF TGTGCCAGCAGTTACGGGGGACAGGGGGCGAATGAGCAGTTCTTC . TRBJ2-1 TRBD1 TRBV6-2/TRBV6-3
CASSSGRAYEQYF TGCGCCAGCTCCAGCGGGAGGGCCTACGAGCAGTACTTC . TRBJ2-7 TRBD2 TRBV4-3
CASRYETSGRVLYEQFF TGTGCAAGTCGCTACGAGACTAGCGGGAGGGTCCTCTATGAGCAGTTCTTC . TRBJ2-1 . TRBV12-2
CASSPKTGGGNTIYF TGTGCCAGCTCACCGAAGACAGGGGGCGGAAACACCATATATTTT . TRBJ1-3 TRBD1 TRBV18
CASSLPGVNYGYTF TGTGCCAGCAGTTTACCAGGGGTGAACTATGGCTACACCTTC . TRBJ1-2 . TRBV28
CASSSGAARNYGYTF TGTGCCAGCAGCTCTGGGGCCGCCCGTAACTATGGCTACACCTTC . TRBJ1-2 . TRBV7-2
CASSDGDRGNYGYTF TGTGCCAGCAGCGATGGGGACAGGGGGAACTATGGCTACACCTTC . TRBJ1-2 TRBD1 TRBV9
CASSSRLAGPSTDTQYF TGTGCCAGCAGCTCACGATTAGCGGGGCCCAGCACAGATACGCAGTATTTT . TRBJ2-3 TRBD2 TRBV5-4
CASSQDPQTAWGYTF TGCGCCAGCAGCCAAGATCCCCAGACAGCGTGGGGCTACACCTTC . TRBJ1-2 . TRBV4-3
CASSLAGWSSYNSPLHF TGTGCCAGCAGCTTAGCAGGATGGAGCTCCTATAATTCACCCCTCCACTTT . TRBJ1-6 . TRBV7-8
CASSYSGVPYEQYF TGTGCCAGCAGTTACTCAGGGGTCCCCTACGAGCAGTACTTC . TRBJ2-7 . TRBV6-5
CASSLTGANSPLHF TGTGCCAGCAGCCTGACAGGGGCTAATTCACCCCTCCACTTT once TRBJ1-6 TRBD1 TRBV5-4
CASSLGGTSGYNEQFF TGTGCCAGCAGCTTGGGAGGGACTAGCGGGTACAATGAGCAGTTCTTC . TRBJ2-1 TRBD2 TRBV5-4